One and the same sample provided the 13 T cell receptor beta chains below, sequenced in a study of beta chain features in type 1 diabetes. Every bit of the isolated RNA underwent reverse transcription, so sequencing read expressed TCRB transcripts. Data came from immunoSEQ multiplex PCR; TCRdb stores just in-frame clones and leaves some out. This repertoire shows hundreds of thousands of clones, approximately 30% found once; its top ten account for roughly 0.066%. The sample taken for sequencing was naive CD4+ T cells from blood. The source of these receptors is a young man in good health.

This clone showed up just a few times. The J gene is TRBJ2-3, the V gene TRBV6-1, with no clear D. Germline V CDR1 and CDR2: MNHNS, SASEGT. The CDR3 is 15 amino acids. The V gene lost 7 bases and the J gene lost 10 bases, with 24 bases spanning the gap. The CDR3 region is CASMTLVGGPLAQYF. CDR3 bases: TGTGCCAGCATGACCCTGGTCGGCGGACCGCTTGCGCAGTATTTT.

Here the CDR3 DNA reads TGCGCCAGCAGCCAAGTACGGGTAGGATCCTACAATGAGCAGTTCTTC. It translates to CASSQVRVGSYNEQFF. The chain uses TRBV4-1 and TRBJ2-1; D is unclear. This CDR3 spans 16 amino acids. Trimming took off 1 base at V and 1 base at J, with 11 bases between the two ends. CDR1 is MGHRA, CDR2 YSYEKL, per germline.

This clone was observed a few times. The chain links TRBV25-1 to TRBJ1-1, with D hard to call. This CDR3 contains 13 residues. Trimming shortened V by 7 bases and J by 2 bases, and 11 bases separated the two germline ends. CDR1 is MGHDK and CDR2 is SYGVNS in the germline V gene. DNA of the CDR3: TGTGCCAGCATAACCCCTGGTAACACTGAAGCTTTCTTT. Translation: CASITPGNTEAFF.

The table lists this clone with a few counts. V is TRBV30 and J is TRBJ1-2; D unresolved. In germline, CDR1 is GTSNPN, CDR2 SVGIG (reference sequence). This CDR3 spans 12 amino acids. Trimming shortened V by 4 bases and J by 4 bases, and 10 bases separated the two germline ends. CDR3 sequence: CAWTGKGYGYTF. The CDR3 DNA reads as TGTGCCTGGACTGGGAAGGGCTATGGCTACACCTTC. The full variable domain, its missing parts supplied by reference TRBV30 and TRBJ1-2, is SQTIHQWPATLVQPVGSPLSLECTVEGTSNPNLYWYRQAAGRGLQLLFYSVGIGQISSEVPQNLSASRPQDRQFILSSKKLLLSDSGFYLCAWTGKGYGYTFGSGTRLTVV.

V usage is TRBV10-3 and J usage is TRBJ2-7, with D possibly being TRBD2 (5 bases). V lost 11 bases, J lost 0 bases, and 11 bases lay in between. Germline V lookup: CDR1 ENHRY, CDR2 SYGVKD. The CDR3 runs 12 residues. CDR3 in amino acids: CASRGPSYEQYF. The DNA for the CDR3 is TGTGCCTCGCGCGGGCCCTCCTACGAGCAGTACTTC.

The J gene is TRBJ2-7, the V gene TRBV9; D not certain. The CDR3 is 15 residues long. Germline V CDR1 and CDR2: SGDLS, YYNGEE. Trimming shortened V by 0 bases and J by 4 bases, and 14 bases separated the two germline ends. The CDR3 DNA reads TGTGCCAGCAGCGTAGGAACGGACCTCCTGTACGAGCAGTACTTC. Its translation is CASSVGTDLLYEQYF.

The J gene is TRBJ2-2, the V gene TRBV27; D uncertain. Germline values: CDR1 MNHEY, CDR2 SMNVEV (reference sequence). The length of the CDR3 is 17 residues. V lost 8 bases and J lost 2, with 21 bases in between. The DNA for the CDR3 is TGTGCCAGCTCCCAAGTTAGCAATCGTCCCAACACCGGGGAGCTGTTTTTT. This translates into CASSQVSNRPNTGELFF.

The chain uses TRBV4-1 and TRBJ1-5; weak D call: TRBD1 (5 bases). The V and J ends lost 4 bases and 7 bases respectively, with 11 bases between them. Germline CDR1 reads MGHRA; CDR2 reads YSYEKL. This CDR3 is 13 amino acids long. CDR3 bases: TGCGCCAGCAGCCGGGGACCCCGGCAGCCCCAGCATTTT. Translating gives CASSRGPRQPQHF.

This chain joins TRBV30 and TRBJ1-4; 7 positions agree with TRBD1. Germline CDR1 and CDR2: GTSNPN and SVGIG (reference sequence). The ends lost 3 bases at V and 4 bases at J; junction bases unmatched: 8. The CDR3 length is 15 residues. Written as DNA, the CDR3 is TGTGCCTGGAGACCCCCGACAGGGTTTAATGAAAAACTGTTTTTT. It yields the protein CAWRPPTGFNEKLFF.

The sample holds a few counts of this clone. The V call is TRBV29-1, the J call TRBJ2-3, with D perhaps matching TRBD1 (6 bases). The CDR3 contains 13 residues. Germline V gene sequence: CDR1 SQVTM, CDR2 ANQGSEA. Trimming took off 6 bases at V and 4 bases at J, with 14 bases between the two ends. Here the CDR3 reads CSVSRDNSDTQYF. The CDR3, as DNA: TGCAGCGTCAGCCGGGACAACTCAGATACGCAGTATTTT.

The chain employs TRBV6-1 and TRBJ2-7; 9 positions agree with TRBD2. This CDR3 is 14 amino acids long. Germline loops: CDR1 MNHNS, CDR2 SASEGT. The V segment lost 7 bases and the J segment 5 bases; nucleotides outside the gene matches: 9. CDR3 in DNA: TGTGCCAGCACTGTGGCGGGAGGGCCCCACGAGCAGTACTTC. Translation: CASTVAGGPHEQYF.

The genes are TRBV19 and TRBJ2-4, with a tentative D call TRBD2 (6 bases). This CDR3 has 15 residues. Per germline, CDR1 LNHDA and CDR2 SQIVND (reference sequence). V lost 3 bases and J 6 bases, leaving 15 bases between the germline ends. CDR3 nucleotide sequence: TGTGCCAGTAGTATGTTGGAGGGGACGGGAAACATTCAGTACTTC. Translated, it gives CASSMLEGTGNIQYF.

This clone has a handful of counts. The chain has TRBV28 and TRBJ2-7; D could derive from TRBD1 or TRBD2 (5 bases each). Germline-derived CDR1 and CDR2 are MDHEN and SYDVKM. Trimming left V 5 bases short and J 2 bases short, with 16 bases between. This CDR3 comprises 15 residues. The CDR3 region has the DNA TGTGCCAGCAGTCCCCCTCAGGGACCTCCCTACGAGCAGTACTTC. Protein: CASSPPQGPPYEQYF. The full variable domain, completed using reference TRBV28 and TRBJ2-7, is DVKVTQSSRYLVKRTGEKVFLECVQDMDHENMFWYRQDPGLGLRLIYFSYDVKMKEKGDIPEGYSVSREKKERFSLILESASTNQTSMYLCASSPPQGPPYEQYFGPGTRLTVT.